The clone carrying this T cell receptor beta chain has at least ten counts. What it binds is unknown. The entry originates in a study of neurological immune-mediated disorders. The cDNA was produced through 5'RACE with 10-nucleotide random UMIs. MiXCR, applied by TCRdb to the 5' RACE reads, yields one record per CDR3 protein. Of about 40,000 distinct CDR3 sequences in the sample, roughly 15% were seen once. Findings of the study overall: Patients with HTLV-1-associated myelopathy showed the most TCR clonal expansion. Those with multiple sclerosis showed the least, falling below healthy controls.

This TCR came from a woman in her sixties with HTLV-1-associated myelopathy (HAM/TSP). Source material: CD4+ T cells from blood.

The CDR3 loop reads CATILAGGPKNIQYF. The CDR3 region has the DNA TGTGCCACCATACTAGCGGGGGGGCCTAAAAACATTCAGTACTTC. The genes are TRBV6-5 and TRBJ2-4; TRBD2 matches at 13 bases. This CDR3 is 15 amino acids long. With V trimmed by 10 bases and J by 4 bases, 7 bases remained unmatched. Germline loops: CDR1 MNHEY, CDR2 SVGAGI.